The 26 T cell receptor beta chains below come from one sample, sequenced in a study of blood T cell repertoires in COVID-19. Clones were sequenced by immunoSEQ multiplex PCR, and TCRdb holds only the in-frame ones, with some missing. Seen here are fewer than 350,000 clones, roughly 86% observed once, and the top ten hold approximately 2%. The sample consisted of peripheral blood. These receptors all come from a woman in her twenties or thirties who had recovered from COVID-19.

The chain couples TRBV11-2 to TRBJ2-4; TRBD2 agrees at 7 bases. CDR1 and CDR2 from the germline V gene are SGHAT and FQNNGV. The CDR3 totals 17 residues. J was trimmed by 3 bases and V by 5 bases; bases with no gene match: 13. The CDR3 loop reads CASSDLRAGDVKNIQYF. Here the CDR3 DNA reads TGTGCCAGCAGCGACTTGAGGGCGGGAGATGTCAAAAACATTCAGTACTTC.

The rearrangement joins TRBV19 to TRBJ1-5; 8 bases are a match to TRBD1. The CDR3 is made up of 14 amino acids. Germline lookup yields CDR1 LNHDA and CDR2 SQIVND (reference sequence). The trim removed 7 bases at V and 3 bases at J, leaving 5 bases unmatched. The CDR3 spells CASKPDRDNQPQHF. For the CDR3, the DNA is TGTGCCAGTAAGCCGGACAGGGACAATCAGCCCCAGCATTTT.

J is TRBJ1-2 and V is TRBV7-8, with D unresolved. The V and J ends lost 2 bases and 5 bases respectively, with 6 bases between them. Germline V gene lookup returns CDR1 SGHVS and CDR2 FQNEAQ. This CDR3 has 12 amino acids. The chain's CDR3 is CASSLLGYGYTF. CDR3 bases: TGTGCCAGCAGCTTACTAGGTTATGGCTACACCTTC.

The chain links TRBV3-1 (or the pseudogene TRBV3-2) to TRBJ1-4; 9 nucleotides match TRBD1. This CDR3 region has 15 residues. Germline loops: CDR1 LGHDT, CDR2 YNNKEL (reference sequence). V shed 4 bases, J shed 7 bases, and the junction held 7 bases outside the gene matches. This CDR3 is CASSPRDRVGEKLFF. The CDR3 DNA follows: TGTGCCAGCAGCCCCCGGGACAGGGTCGGTGAAAAACTGTTTTTT.

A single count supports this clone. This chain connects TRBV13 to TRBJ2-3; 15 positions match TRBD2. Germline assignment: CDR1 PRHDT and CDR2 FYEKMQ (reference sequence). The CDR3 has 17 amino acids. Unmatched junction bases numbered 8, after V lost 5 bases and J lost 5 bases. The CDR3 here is CASSRTSGGALVDTQYF. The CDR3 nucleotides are TGTGCCAGCAGCAGGACTAGCGGGGGGGCCCTGGTAGATACGCAGTATTTT.

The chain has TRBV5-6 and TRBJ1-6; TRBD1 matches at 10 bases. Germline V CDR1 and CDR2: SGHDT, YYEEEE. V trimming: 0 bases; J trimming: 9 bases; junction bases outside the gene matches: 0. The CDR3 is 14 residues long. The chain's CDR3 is CASSLGDRGSPLHF. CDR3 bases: TGTGCCAGCAGCTTGGGGGACAGGGGTTCACCCCTCCACTTT. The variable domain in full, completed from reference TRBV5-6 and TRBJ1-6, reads DAGVTQSPTHLIKTRGQQVTLRCSPKSGHDTVSWYQQALGQGPQFIFQYYEEEERQRGNFPDRFSGHQFPNYSSELNVNALLLGDSALYLCASSLGDRGSPLHFGNGTRLTVT.

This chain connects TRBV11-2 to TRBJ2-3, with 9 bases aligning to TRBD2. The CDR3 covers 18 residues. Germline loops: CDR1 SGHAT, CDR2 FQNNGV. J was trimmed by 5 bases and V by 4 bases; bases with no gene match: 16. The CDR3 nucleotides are TGTGCCAGCAGCTCCCGTCGTTTTGCGGGAGGGCCCAAAGATACGCAGTATTTT. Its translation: CASSSRRFAGGPKDTQYF. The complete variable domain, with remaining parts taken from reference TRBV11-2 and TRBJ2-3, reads EAGVAQSPRYKIIEKRQSVAFWCNPISGHATLYWYQQILGQGPKLLIQFQNNGVVDDSQLPKDRFSAERLKGVDSTLKIQPAKLEDSAVYLCASSSRRFAGGPKDTQYFGPGTRLTVL.

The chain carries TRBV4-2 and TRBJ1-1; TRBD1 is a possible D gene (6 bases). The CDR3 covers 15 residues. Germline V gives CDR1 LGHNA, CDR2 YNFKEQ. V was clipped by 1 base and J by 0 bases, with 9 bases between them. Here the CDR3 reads CASSQGTAMNTEAFF. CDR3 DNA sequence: TGTGCCAGCAGCCAAGGGACAGCGATGAACACTGAAGCTTTCTTT.

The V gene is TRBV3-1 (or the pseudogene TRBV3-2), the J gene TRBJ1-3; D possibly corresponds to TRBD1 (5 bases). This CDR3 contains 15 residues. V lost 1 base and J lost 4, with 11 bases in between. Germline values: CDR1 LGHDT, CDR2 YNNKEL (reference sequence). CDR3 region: CASSQGKGPGNTIYF. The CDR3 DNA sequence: TGTGCCAGCAGCCAAGGAAAGGGGCCGGGAAACACCATATATTTT.

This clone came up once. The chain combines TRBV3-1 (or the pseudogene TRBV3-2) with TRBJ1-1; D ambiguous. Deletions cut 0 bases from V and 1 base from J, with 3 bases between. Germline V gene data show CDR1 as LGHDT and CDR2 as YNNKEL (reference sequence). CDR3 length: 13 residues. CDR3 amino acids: CASSQDKNTEAFF. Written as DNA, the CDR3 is TGTGCCAGCAGCCAAGATAAGAACACTGAAGCTTTCTTT.

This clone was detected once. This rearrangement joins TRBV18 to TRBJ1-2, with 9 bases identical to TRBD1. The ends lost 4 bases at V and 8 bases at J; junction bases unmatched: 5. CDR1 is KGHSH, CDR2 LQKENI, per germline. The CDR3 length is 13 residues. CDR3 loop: CASSRGTGRGYTF. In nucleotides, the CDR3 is TGTGCCAGCTCACGAGGGACAGGGAGAGGCTACACCTTC. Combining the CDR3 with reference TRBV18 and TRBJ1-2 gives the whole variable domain NAGVMQNPRHLVRRRGQEARLRCSPMKGHSHVYWYRQLPEEGLKFMVYLQKENIIDESGMPKERFSAEFPKEGPSILRIQQVVRGDSAAYFCASSRGTGRGYTFGSGTRLTVV.

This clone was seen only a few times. Here the CDR3 reads CASWGHLIYGYTF. CDR3 DNA: TGTGCCAGCTGGGGACACCTAATATATGGCTACACCTTC. This chain joins TRBV6-5 and TRBJ1-2, with a possible D match to TRBD1 (6 bases). There are 13 residues in the CDR3. The V gene lost 8 bases and the J gene lost 5 bases, with 15 bases spanning the gap. Germline V gene sequence: CDR1 MNHEY, CDR2 SVGAGI.

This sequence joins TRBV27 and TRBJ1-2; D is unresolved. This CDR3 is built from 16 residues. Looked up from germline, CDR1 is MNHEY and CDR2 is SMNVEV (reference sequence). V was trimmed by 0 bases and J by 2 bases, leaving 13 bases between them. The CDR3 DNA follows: TGTGCCAGCAGTTTATCTTCTCGCGGGCTAAACTATGGCTACACCTTC. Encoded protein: CASSLSSRGLNYGYTF.

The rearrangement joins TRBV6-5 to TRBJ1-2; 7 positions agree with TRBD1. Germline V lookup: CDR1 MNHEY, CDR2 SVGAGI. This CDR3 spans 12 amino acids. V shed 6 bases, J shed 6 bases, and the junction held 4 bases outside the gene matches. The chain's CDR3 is CASSRQGNGYTF. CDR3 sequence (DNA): TGTGCCAGCAGCAGACAGGGCAATGGCTACACCTTC.

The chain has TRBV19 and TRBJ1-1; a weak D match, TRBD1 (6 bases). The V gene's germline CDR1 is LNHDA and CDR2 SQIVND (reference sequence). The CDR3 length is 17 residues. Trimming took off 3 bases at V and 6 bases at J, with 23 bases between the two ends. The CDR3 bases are TGTGCCAGTAGTATTTGGATGGGTGCCAGGGGAACATCTGAAGCTTTCTTT. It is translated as CASSIWMGARGTSEAFF.

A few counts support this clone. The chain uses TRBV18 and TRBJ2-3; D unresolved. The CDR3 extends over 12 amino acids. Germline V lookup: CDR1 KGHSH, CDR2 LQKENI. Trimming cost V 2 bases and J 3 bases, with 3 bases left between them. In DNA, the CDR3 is TGTGCCAGCTCACCAGAGACAGATACGCAGTATTTT. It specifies CASSPETDTQYF.

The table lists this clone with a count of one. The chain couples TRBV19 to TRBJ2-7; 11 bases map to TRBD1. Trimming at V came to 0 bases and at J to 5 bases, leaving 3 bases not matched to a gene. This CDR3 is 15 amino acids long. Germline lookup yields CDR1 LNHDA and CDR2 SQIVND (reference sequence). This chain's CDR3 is CASSIDLGQGDEQYF. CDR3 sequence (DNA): TGTGCCAGTAGTATAGATTTGGGACAGGGGGACGAGCAGTACTTC.

The CDR3 region has the DNA TGTGCCAGCAGCTCTTTACCAGGTAGAACTGGAAACACCATATATTTT. Amino acid sequence: CASSSLPGRTGNTIYF. This sequence joins TRBV7-8 and TRBJ1-3; no firm D call. The CDR3 length is 16 residues. The germline V gene encodes CDR1 SGHVS and CDR2 FQNEAQ. V dropped 4 bases and J dropped 2 bases, with 15 bases sitting between them.

The CDR3 DNA reads TGTGCCACCAGTGATTCACGGGAGTTTGGTGAGACCCAGTACTTC. It codes for CATSDSREFGETQYF. V and J are TRBV24-1 and TRBJ2-5; D might be TRBD2 (6 bases). Germline V gene data show CDR1 as KGHDR and CDR2 as SFDVKD. V gave up 2 bases and J gave up 5 bases, with 14 bases separating them. The CDR3 has 15 residues.

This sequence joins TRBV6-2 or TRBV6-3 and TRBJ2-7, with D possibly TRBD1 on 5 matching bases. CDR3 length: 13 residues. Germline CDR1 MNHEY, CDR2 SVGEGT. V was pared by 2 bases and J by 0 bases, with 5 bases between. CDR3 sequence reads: CASSYQGSYEQYF. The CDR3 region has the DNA TGTGCCAGCAGTTACCAGGGCTCCTACGAGCAGTACTTC.

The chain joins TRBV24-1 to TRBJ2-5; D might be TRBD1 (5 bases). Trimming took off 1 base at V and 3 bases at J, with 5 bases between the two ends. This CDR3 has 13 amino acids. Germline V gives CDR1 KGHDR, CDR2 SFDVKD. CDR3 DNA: TGTGCCACCAGTGATTTAGGGGAAGAGACCCAGTACTTC. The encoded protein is CATSDLGEETQYF.

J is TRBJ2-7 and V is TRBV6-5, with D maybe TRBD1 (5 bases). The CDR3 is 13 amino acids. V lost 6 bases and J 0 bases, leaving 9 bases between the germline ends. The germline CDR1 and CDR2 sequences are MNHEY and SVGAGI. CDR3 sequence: CASSDGASYEQYF. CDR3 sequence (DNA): TGTGCCAGCAGCGATGGGGCCTCCTACGAGCAGTACTTC.

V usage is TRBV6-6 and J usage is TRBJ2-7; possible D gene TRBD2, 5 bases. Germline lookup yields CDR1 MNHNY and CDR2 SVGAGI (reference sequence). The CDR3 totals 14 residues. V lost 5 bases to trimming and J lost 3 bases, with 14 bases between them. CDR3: CASSPRQGGYEQYF. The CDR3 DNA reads TGTGCCAGCAGTCCTCGCCAAGGAGGCTACGAGCAGTACTTC.

CDR3 protein: CASSLTRAGSSAYNSPLHF. In DNA form, the CDR3 reads TGTGCCAGCAGCTTAACTCGGGCAGGGTCTTCGGCCTATAATTCACCCCTCCACTTT. The chain couples TRBV7-2 to TRBJ1-6; a possible D gene is TRBD1 (5 bases). CDR1 is SGHTA and CDR2 is FQGNSA in the germline V gene. The V and J ends lost 2 bases and 2 bases respectively, with 19 bases between them. The length of the CDR3 is 19 residues.

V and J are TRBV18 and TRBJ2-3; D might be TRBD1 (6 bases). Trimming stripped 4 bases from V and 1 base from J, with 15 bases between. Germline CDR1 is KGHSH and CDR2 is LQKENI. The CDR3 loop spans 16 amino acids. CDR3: CASSQDYRAGTDTQYF. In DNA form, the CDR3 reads TGTGCCAGCTCACAGGATTACAGGGCCGGCACAGATACGCAGTATTTT.

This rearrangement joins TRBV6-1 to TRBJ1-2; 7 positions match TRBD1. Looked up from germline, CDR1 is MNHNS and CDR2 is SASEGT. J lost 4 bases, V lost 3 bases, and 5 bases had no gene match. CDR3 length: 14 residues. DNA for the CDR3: TGTGCCAGCAGTGAGGGACAGCAAATCTATGGCTACACCTTC. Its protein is CASSEGQQIYGYTF.